The entry that follows covers one T cell receptor beta chain sequence. The assay was immunoSEQ multiplex PCR, and TCRdb's table has in-frame clones only and misses some. The table records 2 million to 2.5 million clones, approximately 93% of them present only once. This sample stems from a study of shared clonotypes between healthy human individuals. CDR3 length: 16 residues. CDR1 is SGHRS, CDR2 YFSETQ, per germline. The V gene lost 2 bases and the J gene lost 3 bases, with 17 bases spanning the gap. The receptor was isolated from a man between 18 and 29 years old in good health. Some clones in this sample may be carry-over from other donors' samples. Sequencing used naive CD4+ T cells from PBMCs. Indicated subset: CD45RA+ positively selected. The chain couples TRBV5-1 to TRBJ2-5; D call uncertain. The CDR3 sequence is CASSFGSLDGKETQYF. CDR3 in DNA: TGCGCCAGCAGCTTCGGTTCGTTGGACGGAAAAGAGACCCAGTACTTC.